The 17 T cell receptor beta chains given below trace back to one sample, sequenced in a study of T cells expressing NK-cell markers. Reprocessing the 5' RACE reads, TCRdb reports a single entry for every CDR3 protein and omits DNA. The table lists about 150,000 distinct CDR3 sequences. Sequenced: blood T cells: a sorted CD56 or NKG2C T cell subset, CD4+ or CD8+ T cells, or bulk PBMC T cells (not recorded which). These receptors all come from a man aged 18-70 years in good health.

The chain joins TRBV7-8 to TRBJ2-1; there is no DNA to check the TCRdb D call of TRBD1. The length of the CDR3 is 13 residues. The germline V gene has CDR1 SGHVS and CDR2 FQNEAQ. CDR3 in amino acids: CATHRTDYNEQFF.

This chain uses TRBV4-2 with TRBJ2-3. The CDR3 is 14 residues long. The germline V gene encodes CDR1 LGHNA and CDR2 YNFKEQ. CDR3 in amino acids: CASSQVVAGDTQYF.

The chain employs TRBV20-1 and TRBJ2-1; absent DNA, TCRdb's TRBD2 call cannot be checked. This CDR3 has 14 amino acids. From germline, CDR1 is DFQATT and CDR2 SNEGSKA (reference sequence). CDR3 loop: CSASMTSRVSEQFF.

This CDR3 is CASSKTDTDTQYF. The chain carries TRBV7-6 and TRBJ2-3. The length of the CDR3 is 13 residues. Germline V gene sequence: CDR1 SGHVS, CDR2 FNYEAQ.

The genes are TRBV5-1 and TRBJ2-2; TCRdb's D gene call, TRBD2, goes unchecked for lack of DNA. The CDR3 consists of 14 residues. Per the germline V gene, CDR1 is SGHRS and CDR2 is YFSETQ. CDR3 amino acids: CASTMRDPSGELFF.

The CDR3 spells CSARGGVGSYNSPLHF. V is TRBV20-1 and J is TRBJ1-6. CDR3 length: 16 residues. Per the germline V gene, CDR1 is DFQATT and CDR2 is SNEGSKA (reference sequence).

The CDR3: CASLLAATTTDTQYF. The rearrangement links TRBV28 to TRBJ2-3. Germline V gene data show CDR1 as MDHEN and CDR2 as SYDVKM. CDR3 length: 15 amino acids.

The V call is TRBV11-2, the J call TRBJ2-7; the TCRdb call, TRBD2, lacks DNA for checking. CDR1 and CDR2 from the germline V gene are SGHAT and FQNNGV. The CDR3 length is 18 residues. The chain's CDR3 is CASSLEPRTSGGLGEQYF.

This chain connects TRBV28 to TRBJ2-1. CDR3 size: 17 residues. The germline V gene has CDR1 MDHEN and CDR2 SYDVKM. The CDR3 sequence is CASSPYPTKSSYNEQFF.

The chain employs TRBV12-3 or TRBV12-4 and TRBJ2-3; TCRdb's D call of TRBD1 is untestable without DNA. This CDR3 is built from 16 residues. CDR3 sequence reads: CASTPPRGRHTDTQYF.

The chain joins TRBV5-1 to TRBJ1-1. CDR3 length: 14 residues. In germline, CDR1 is SGHRS, CDR2 YFSETQ. Here the CDR3 reads CASSLAVMNTEAFF.

The V call is TRBV5-5, the J call TRBJ2-1; with no DNA, the TCRdb D assignment of TRBD1 cannot be verified. The CDR3 is 12 residues long. CDR1 is SGHKS and CDR2 is YYEKEE in the germline V gene (reference sequence). The CDR3: CASSLTGTEQFF.

V is TRBV7-9 and J is TRBJ2-7. The germline V gene has CDR1 SEHNR and CDR2 FQNEAQ (reference sequence). The CDR3 totals 14 residues. The CDR3 here is CASSLAASSYEQYF.

The chain recombines TRBV29-1 with TRBJ2-2; TCRdb's D call of TRBD2 is untestable without DNA. This CDR3 region has 14 residues. Germline CDR1 reads SQVTM; CDR2 reads ANQGSEA. CDR3 residues: CSVRGSSGVGELFF.

The V and J genes are TRBV6-1 and TRBJ2-7. The CDR3 length is 17 residues. From germline, CDR1 is MNHNS and CDR2 SASEGT. The CDR3 here is CASSEEGYIASSYEQYF.

The chain uses TRBV28 and TRBJ1-1. The CDR3 consists of 14 residues. Germline CDR1 and CDR2: MDHEN and SYDVKM. The CDR3 here is CASSLPGTVHEAFF.

The chain links TRBV2 to TRBJ1-2; TCRdb calls TRBD1, which cannot be checked without DNA. The CDR3 consists of 13 residues. CDR1 and CDR2 (germline): SNHLY, FYNNEI. The CDR3 is CASRLQGPYGYTF.